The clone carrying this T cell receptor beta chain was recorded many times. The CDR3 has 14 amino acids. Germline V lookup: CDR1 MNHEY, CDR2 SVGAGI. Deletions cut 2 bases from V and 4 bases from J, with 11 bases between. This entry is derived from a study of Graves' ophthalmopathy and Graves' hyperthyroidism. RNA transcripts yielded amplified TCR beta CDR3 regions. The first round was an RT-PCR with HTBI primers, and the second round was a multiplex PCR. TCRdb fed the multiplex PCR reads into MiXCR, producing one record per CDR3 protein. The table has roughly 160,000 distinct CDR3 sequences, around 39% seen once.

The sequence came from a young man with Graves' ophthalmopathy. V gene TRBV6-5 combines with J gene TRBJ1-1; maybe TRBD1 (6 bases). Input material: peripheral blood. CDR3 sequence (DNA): TGTGCCAGCAGTTACGGGGGCGCTGGCACTGAAGCTTTCTTT. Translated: CASSYGGAGTEAFF.